Listed below are T cell receptor beta chains from one sample, sequenced in a study of T and B cells in COVID-19 patients. TCRdb called the multiplex PCR reads again in MiXCR, with one record for every CDR3 protein. This repertoire shows about 8,400 distinct CDR3 sequences, over 20% found once; its top ten account for 5.5% to 6.5%. Sequencing was done on a sample of blood. These receptors were taken from a human donor who had recovered from COVID-19. CDR3s include the opening cysteine and the closing phenylalanine or tryptophan. Fields, in order: J gene, clone size, D gene, V gene, CDR3 DNA, CDR3 protein. A D gene is named only where the DNA matches it firmly. Clone size is not always given. Where it is, it says once, few, many or a class for expanded clones.

j_gene: TRBJ1-2; abundance: medium-sized; d_gene: .; v_gene: TRBV15; CDR3nt: TGTGCCACCACCGCGGGGGACCCAGGGTGGGGCGGCTACACCTTC; CDR3aa: CATTAGDPGWGGYTF
j_gene: TRBJ2-5; abundance: medium-sized; d_gene: .; v_gene: TRBV6-2/TRBV6-3; CDR3nt: TGTGCCAGCAGCCCCCGGGGACGCCAAGAGACCCAGTACTTC; CDR3aa: CASSPRGRQETQYF
j_gene: TRBJ2-7; abundance: .; d_gene: .; v_gene: TRBV28; CDR3nt: TGTGCCAGCAGTTTTTCAGGTTTCTACGAGCAGTACTTC; CDR3aa: CASSFSGFYEQYF
j_gene: TRBJ2-5; abundance: .; d_gene: .; v_gene: TRBV29-1; CDR3nt: TGCAGCGTTCTGCGGGAGACCCAGTACTTC; CDR3aa: CSVLRETQYF
j_gene: TRBJ1-2; abundance: .; d_gene: TRBD1; v_gene: TRBV13; CDR3nt: TGTGCCAGCAGCGTTGAACAGGGGGCGCCTTATGGCTACACCTTC; CDR3aa: CASSVEQGAPYGYTF
j_gene: TRBJ1-6; abundance: many; d_gene: .; v_gene: TRBV6-2/TRBV6-3; CDR3nt: TGTGCCAGCAGTTACGTCCAGGACTATAATTCACCCCTCCACTTT; CDR3aa: CASSYVQDYNSPLHF
j_gene: TRBJ1-5; abundance: .; d_gene: .; v_gene: TRBV5-8; CDR3nt: TGTGCCAGCAGCTTGGGGAGAGGGGATGGCAATCAGCCCCAGCATTTT; CDR3aa: CASSLGRGDGNQPQHF
j_gene: TRBJ2-2; abundance: few; d_gene: .; v_gene: TRBV27; CDR3nt: TGTGCCAGCAGTTTCTCGTCCTTAAACACCGGGGAGCTGTTTTTT; CDR3aa: CASSFSSLNTGELFF
j_gene: TRBJ2-1; abundance: medium-sized; d_gene: .; v_gene: TRBV19; CDR3nt: TGTGCCAGTAATTTACAGGGGGGGTACAATGAGCAGTTCTTC; CDR3aa: CASNLQGGYNEQFF
j_gene: TRBJ2-7; abundance: .; d_gene: .; v_gene: TRBV7-2; CDR3nt: TGTGCCAGCAGCTTAAGCGGGTACTCCGGGACACTTTACGAGCAGTACTTC; CDR3aa: CASSLSGYSGTLYEQYF
j_gene: TRBJ2-4; abundance: many; d_gene: TRBD1; v_gene: TRBV27; CDR3nt: TGTGCCAGCAGAAGCTCAGGGGGCTGGTCAGCAAACATTCAGTACTTC; CDR3aa: CASRSSGGWSANIQYF
j_gene: TRBJ2-1; abundance: .; d_gene: TRBD1; v_gene: TRBV12-3/TRBV12-4; CDR3nt: TGTGCCAGCAGTTCCTCCAGGGGGATCTACAATGAGCAGTTCTTC; CDR3aa: CASSSSRGIYNEQFF
j_gene: TRBJ2-3; abundance: many; d_gene: .; v_gene: TRBV7-2; CDR3nt: TGTGCCAGCAGCTCTTGGGGCACAGATACGCAGTATTTT; CDR3aa: CASSSWGTDTQYF
j_gene: TRBJ2-7; abundance: medium-sized; d_gene: TRBD2; v_gene: TRBV27; CDR3nt: TGTGCCAGCAGTTTAGGGGGGGAGCTTTACGAGCAGTACTTC; CDR3aa: CASSLGGELYEQYF
j_gene: TRBJ2-1; abundance: medium-sized; d_gene: TRBD1; v_gene: TRBV6-5; CDR3nt: TGTGCCAGCAGTTACTTTCCGGGACAGGGAGACAATGAGCAGTTCTTC; CDR3aa: CASSYFPGQGDNEQFF
j_gene: TRBJ1-5; abundance: once; d_gene: .; v_gene: TRBV18; CDR3nt: TGTGCCAGCTCACCAGGATATAGCAATCAGCACCAGCATTTT; CDR3aa: CASSPGYSNQHQHF
j_gene: TRBJ2-3; abundance: large; d_gene: TRBD2; v_gene: TRBV29-1; CDR3nt: TGCAGCGTTACCAGCGGGAGTACTGGAGATACGCAGTATTTT; CDR3aa: CSVTSGSTGDTQYF
j_gene: TRBJ2-7; abundance: few; d_gene: TRBD2; v_gene: TRBV4-2; CDR3nt: TGTGCCAGCAGCCAAGAAGGCACTAGCGGTTACGAGCAGTACTTC; CDR3aa: CASSQEGTSGYEQYF